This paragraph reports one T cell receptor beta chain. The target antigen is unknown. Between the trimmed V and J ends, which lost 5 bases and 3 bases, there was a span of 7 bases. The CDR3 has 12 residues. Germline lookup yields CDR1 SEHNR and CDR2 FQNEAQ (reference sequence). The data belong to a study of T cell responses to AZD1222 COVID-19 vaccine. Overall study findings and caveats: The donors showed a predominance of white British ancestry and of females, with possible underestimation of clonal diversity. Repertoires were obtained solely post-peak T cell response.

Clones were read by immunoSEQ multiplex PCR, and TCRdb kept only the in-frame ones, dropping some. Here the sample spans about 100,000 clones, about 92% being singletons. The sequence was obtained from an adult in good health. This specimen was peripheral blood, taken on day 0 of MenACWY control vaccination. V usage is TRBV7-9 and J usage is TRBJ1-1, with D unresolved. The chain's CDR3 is CASSPQYTEAFF. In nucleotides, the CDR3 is TGTGCCAGCAGCCCCCAATACACTGAAGCTTTCTTT.